This entry lists 30 T cell receptor beta chains sequenced from one sample in a study of technical replicates of blood from a few donors. The repertoire was sequenced with immunoSEQ multiplex PCR; TCRdb's copy has only in-frame clones and lacks some. The table includes fewer than 100,000 clones, 95% to 97% detected once. Sequencing was carried out using T cells isolated from PBMCs. These TCRs come from a human donor in good health.

The chain has TRBV27 and TRBJ2-2; D remains ambiguous. This CDR3 comprises 16 residues. The germline CDR1 and CDR2 sequences are MNHEY and SMNVEV (reference sequence). The V and J ends lost 0 bases and 0 bases respectively, with 8 bases between them. The DNA of the CDR3 is TGTGCCAGCAGTTTATCCGGTCCGACGAACACCGGGGAGCTGTTTTTT. Translation gives CASSLSGPTNTGELFF.

The V and J genes are TRBV4-1 and TRBJ2-3, with 8 bases aligning to TRBD1. Germline CDR1 reads MGHRA; CDR2 reads YSYEKL. CDR3 length: 17 amino acids. Trimming took 1 base from V and 5 from J; bases not matched to a gene: 11. CDR3 nucleotide sequence: TGCGCCAGCAGCCAAGCTACAGACAGGGGAAGAGGAGATACGCAGTATTTT. Translation gives CASSQATDRGRGDTQYF.

The chain combines TRBV2 with TRBJ1-2; 8 nucleotides match TRBD1. This CDR3 spans 14 amino acids. Germline V lookup: CDR1 SNHLY, CDR2 FYNNEI. V dropped 1 base and J dropped 6; count of bases not matched to a gene: 4. Here the CDR3 reads CASSEVLTGDGYTF. CDR3 nucleotides: TGTGCCAGCAGTGAAGTTTTGACAGGGGATGGCTACACCTTC.

J is TRBJ1-2 and V is TRBV28, with TRBD1 matching 8 bases. Trimming removed 5 bases from V and 8 bases from J; junction bases left unmatched: 4. The CDR3 loop spans 12 amino acids. Germline CDR1 is MDHEN and CDR2 is SYDVKM. The CDR3 region has the DNA TGTGCCAGCAGTACAGGGGGGACGGGCTACACCTTC. Amino acids: CASSTGGTGYTF.

The chain's CDR3 is CASRPRTAVAEAFF. Here the CDR3 DNA reads TGTGCCAGCAGACCCCGGACAGCGGTGGCTGAAGCTTTCTTT. The chain combines TRBV6-5 with TRBJ1-1; tentative D call: TRBD1 (6 bases). Trimming took off 6 bases at V and 6 bases at J, with 17 bases between the two ends. Germline values: CDR1 MNHEY, CDR2 SVGAGI. The CDR3 runs to 14 residues.

The chain is built from TRBV4-1 and TRBJ2-3; D is unresolved. Germline V CDR1 and CDR2: MGHRA, YSYEKL. The V end lost 1 base, the J end lost 1 base, and 6 bases lay between the germline ends. This CDR3 is built from 14 residues. The CDR3 DNA is TGCGCCAGCAGCCAAGTCCAGGGCACAGATACGCAGTATTTT. Translation gives CASSQVQGTDTQYF.

V usage is TRBV14 and J usage is TRBJ1-1; D is unclear. V lost 5 bases, J lost 0 bases, and 7 bases lay in between. The CDR3 runs to 13 residues. Germline V gene lookup returns CDR1 SGHDN and CDR2 FVKESK. The CDR3 DNA is TGTGCCAGCAGCACAGAGATGAACACTGAAGCTTTCTTT. Protein sequence: CASSTEMNTEAFF.

This sequence joins TRBV10-2 and TRBJ2-4, with D possibly TRBD2 on 5 matching bases. The CDR3 contains 16 residues. Looked up from germline, CDR1 is WSHSY and CDR2 is SAAADI. V lost 5 bases to trimming and J lost 0 bases, with 14 bases between them. CDR3: CASSYIGIIAKNIQYF. Here the CDR3 DNA reads TGCGCCAGCAGTTATATCGGGATTATAGCCAAAAACATTCAGTACTTC.

The rearrangement joins TRBV10-3 to TRBJ1-1, with 7 bases lining up with TRBD1. CDR3 length equals 15 residues. CDR1 is ENHRY and CDR2 is SYGVKD in the germline V gene. V lost 0 bases, J lost 3 bases, and 4 bases stayed unmatched. CDR3 loop: CAISESTGKDTEAFF. In DNA, the CDR3 is TGTGCCATCAGTGAGTCGACAGGGAAGGACACTGAAGCTTTCTTT.

This chain joins TRBV28 and TRBJ2-7; weak D call: TRBD1 (5 bases). The length of the CDR3 is 15 residues. Germline-derived CDR1 and CDR2 are MDHEN and SYDVKM. V lost 5 bases and J 0 bases, leaving 14 bases between the germline ends. CDR3 sequence (DNA): TGTGCCAGCAGTCCCATGACAGCCAGCTCCTACGAGCAGTACTTC. As protein: CASSPMTASSYEQYF.

This clone was found a few times. This chain links TRBV4-1 with TRBJ2-7, with D tentatively TRBD1 (5 bases). CDR3 length: 13 amino acids. Germline V gene sequence: CDR1 MGHRA, CDR2 YSYEKL. The ends were cut back, 0 bases at V and 5 bases at J, with 8 bases in the middle. This CDR3 reads CASSQEQVDEQYF. The CDR3 bases are TGCGCCAGCAGCCAAGAACAGGTAGACGAGCAGTACTTC.

V is TRBV25-1 and J is TRBJ2-3; D not certain. This CDR3 has 14 amino acids. Germline CDR1 is MGHDK and CDR2 is SYGVNS. V was shortened by 0 bases and J by 4 bases, with 8 bases between the two germline ends. DNA of the CDR3: TGTGCCAGCAGTGAATATAGTTCCGCAGATACGCAGTATTTT. Its translation is CASSEYSSADTQYF. The full variable domain, with the rest looked up from reference TRBV25-1 and TRBJ2-3, is EADIYQTPRYLVIGTGKKITLECSQTMGHDKMYWYQQDPGMELHLIHYSYGVNSTEKGDLSSESTVSRIRTEHFPLTLESARPSHTSQYLCASSEYSSADTQYFGPGTRLTVL.

The genes are TRBV30 and TRBJ2-7, with 8 positions matching TRBD1. V was clipped by 3 bases and J by 3 bases; unmatched bases: 13. CDR3 size: 16 residues. Germline-derived CDR1 and CDR2 are GTSNPN and SVGIG (reference sequence). CDR3 bases: TGTGCCTGGAGGTTGGCCCTCGGACAGGGCTTCTACGAGCAGTACTTC. Translating gives CAWRLALGQGFYEQYF.

The count of this clone is one. The rearrangement uses TRBV4-1 and TRBJ1-2, with 7 bases aligning to TRBD1. CDR1 is MGHRA, CDR2 YSYEKL, per germline. The CDR3 is made up of 15 amino acids. Trimming at V came to 5 bases and at J to 3 bases, leaving 9 bases not matched to a gene. CDR3 in DNA: TGCGCCAGCAGCGGAGGGACAGACAATTACTATGGCTACACCTTC. Its translation: CASSGGTDNYYGYTF.

The chain has TRBV7-7 and TRBJ2-1, with a weak D call TRBD1 (5 bases). CDR3 size: 15 residues. V was trimmed by 7 bases and J by 4 bases, leaving 17 bases between them. Germline CDR1 SSHAT, CDR2 FNYEAQ (reference sequence). CDR3 sequence (DNA): TGTGCCAGCAACGCATGTCCGACAGTTTACAATGAGCAGTTCTTC. Translation: CASNACPTVYNEQFF.

This chain joins TRBV2 and TRBJ2-2; D gene unclear. The CDR3 spans 14 residues. V was clipped by 3 bases and J by 1 base, with 6 bases between them. Germline V gives CDR1 SNHLY, CDR2 FYNNEI. CDR3 nucleotides: TGTGCCAGCAGTGAGTCGCGGAACACCGGGGAGCTGTTTTTT. Its protein product is CASSESRNTGELFF.

This sequence joins TRBV5-4 and TRBJ2-2; no clear D. Trimming stripped 2 bases from V and 7 bases from J, with 9 bases between. The CDR3 runs to 13 residues. CDR1 SGHNT and CDR2 YYREEE come from the germline V gene (reference sequence). CDR3 DNA: TGTGCCAGCAGCTTAGGCGGTTTCGGGGAGCTGTTTTTT. The encoded protein is CASSLGGFGELFF.

The chain links TRBV25-1 to TRBJ1-2, with 12 bases fitting TRBD1. There are 15 residues in the CDR3. CDR1 and CDR2 from the germline V gene are MGHDK and SYGVNS. Unmatched junction bases numbered 4, after V lost 4 bases and J lost 4 bases. The CDR3 spells CASSGRDRGLYGYTF. The CDR3 nucleotides are TGTGCCAGCAGTGGCCGGGACAGGGGGCTCTATGGCTACACCTTC.

V is TRBV9 and J is TRBJ2-7; D perhaps matches TRBD2 (6 bases). The CDR3 loop spans 15 amino acids. Trimming shortened V by 4 bases and J by 2 bases, and 16 bases separated the two germline ends. Germline V CDR1 and CDR2: SGDLS, YYNGEE. CDR3: CASSPTGGATYEQYF. The CDR3 bases are TGTGCCAGCAGCCCAACGGGCGGGGCAACCTACGAGCAGTACTTC.

This chain connects TRBV21-1 to TRBJ1-6. TRBV21-1 is shown as a pseudogene. CDR3 length: 18 amino acids. The DNA of the CDR3 is TGTGCCAGCATCCATCTCTCAAGGGGGGGTCGAAATAATTCACCCCTCCACTTT. Protein sequence: CASIHLSRGGRNNSPLHF.

The chain joins TRBV2 to TRBJ2-7; tentative D call: TRBD2 (6 bases). The CDR3 totals 15 residues. V lost 1 base, J lost 0 bases, and 10 bases lay in between. Per germline, CDR1 SNHLY and CDR2 FYNNEI. In nucleotides, the CDR3 is TGTGCCAGCAGTGAAGAGCCTAGCGACTCCTACGAGCAGTACTTC. This encodes CASSEEPSDSYEQYF.

CDR3 coding DNA: TGTGCCAGCAGCCCCGGGACAGGGCGGTTGGCTTTCTTT. Translation gives CASSPGTGRLAFF. This sequence joins TRBV7-3 and TRBJ1-1; TRBD1 aligns across 9 bases. V lost 5 bases and J lost 11; bases outside the gene matches: 9. Germline loops: CDR1 SGHTA, CDR2 FQGTGA. The CDR3 totals 13 residues.

The chain couples TRBV6-5 to TRBJ1-1, with TRBD1 matching 8 bases. The CDR3 has 16 residues. The trim removed 0 bases at V and 6 bases at J, leaving 9 bases unmatched. Germline V gene lookup returns CDR1 MNHEY and CDR2 SVGAGI. Here the CDR3 DNA reads TGTGCCAGCAGTTACTCGACGGGGCAGGGGGCCGCTGAAGCTTTCTTT. Translation: CASSYSTGQGAAEAFF.

This chain connects TRBV18 to TRBJ2-6; 8 nucleotides match TRBD2. Trimming removed 10 bases from V and 2 bases from J; junction bases left unmatched: 19. This CDR3 is 19 amino acids long. Germline CDR1 and CDR2: KGHSH and LQKENI. The CDR3: CATYGAGGLLGPGANVLTF. The CDR3 region has the DNA TGTGCCACTTACGGGGCGGGAGGACTACTTGGCCCTGGGGCCAACGTCCTGACTTTC.

V is TRBV4-1 and J is TRBJ2-1; tentative D call: TRBD2 (7 bases). V was trimmed by 4 bases and J by 3 bases, leaving 25 bases between them. The CDR3 spans 19 residues. CDR1 is MGHRA, CDR2 YSYEKL, per germline. Here the CDR3 DNA reads TGCGCCAGCAGCCGAAGGGGGGTTTCGGAAAGCGGGGACTACAATGAGCAGTTCTTC. As protein: CASSRRGVSESGDYNEQFF.

The chain uses TRBV30 and TRBJ2-4; TRBD2 aligns across 9 bases. The trim removed 5 bases at V and 2 bases at J, leaving 4 bases unmatched. There are 14 residues in the CDR3. Germline V gene sequence: CDR1 GTSNPN, CDR2 SVGIG (reference sequence). Here the CDR3 DNA reads TGTGCCTGGGGTGCGGGGGGGACCAAAAACATTCAGTACTTC. Residues: CAWGAGGTKNIQYF.

The chain carries TRBV9 and TRBJ2-1; 9 positions match TRBD2. V dropped 0 bases and J dropped 10; count of bases not matched to a gene: 11. CDR1 and CDR2 (germline): SGDLS, YYNGEE. The CDR3 spans 16 residues. The CDR3: CASSVGLREGHPEQFF. The CDR3 DNA sequence: TGTGCCAGCAGCGTAGGATTGCGGGAGGGCCACCCCGAGCAGTTCTTC.

The chain couples TRBV6-4 to TRBJ1-5; the match to TRBD1 covers 9 bases. Trimming cost V 6 bases and J 4 bases; bases outside gene matches: 7. CDR1 and CDR2 from the germline V gene are MRHNA and SNTAGT. This CDR3 contains 15 residues. As DNA, the CDR3 is TGTGCCAGCAGCCTTACGACAGGGGGGAATCAGCCCCAGCATTTT. The encoded protein is CASSLTTGGNQPQHF.

The rearrangement joins TRBV5-4 to TRBJ2-7; 9 positions match TRBD1. The J segment lost 4 bases and the V segment lost 4 bases, leaving 9 bases of the junction unmatched. Germline lookup yields CDR1 SGHNT and CDR2 YYREEE (reference sequence). This CDR3 is built from 15 residues. The CDR3 DNA reads as TGTGCCAGCAGCCCGGGGACAGGGACTATATACGAGCAGTACTTC. Its protein is CASSPGTGTIYEQYF.

The chain links TRBV27 to TRBJ2-3; possible D gene TRBD2, 5 bases. From germline, CDR1 is MNHEY and CDR2 SMNVEV (reference sequence). CDR3 length: 16 residues. V was trimmed by 7 bases and J by 3 bases, leaving 20 bases between them. This CDR3 is CASKSLTNSRTDTQYF. CDR3 sequence (DNA): TGTGCCAGCAAGTCCCTGACTAACTCGCGGACAGATACGCAGTATTTT.